This T cell receptor beta chain was profiled in a study of T cell repertoires in cytomegalovirus infection. Study-level points and caveats: CMV-specific HLA-C-restricted TCR beta clonotypes dominated the ex vivo response.

TCRdb fed the reads into MiXCR, producing one record per CDR3 protein. This table has approximately 280,000 distinct CDR3 sequences, about 20% appearing once. The CDR3 loop spans 13 amino acids. V was cut by 4 bases and J by 8 bases, with 12 bases left in between. The germline gives CDR1 LGHNA, CDR2 YNFKEQ. This clonotype was picked up a small number of times. The antigen is unknown. Sequences were derived from cultured PBMCs, sampled from culture after CMV antigen stimulation. The sequence came from a human donor in good health (CMV status not recorded). Some clones in this sample may be carry-over from other donors' samples. The chain recombines TRBV4-2 with TRBJ2-1, with D perhaps TRBD2 (6 bases). CDR3 DNA sequence: TGTGCCAGCAGCCCCCTAGCGCGCTATGAGCAGTTCTTC. Protein product: CASSPLARYEQFF.